This T cell receptor (beta chain) was identified in a study of blood T cell repertoires in COVID-19. Study-level background: Sites in the United States, Italy and Spain provided acute and convalescent COVID-19 samples. T cells, B-cell-depleted T cells, or PBMCs provided the cDNA or gDNA that served as material.

Trimming took 1 base from V and 3 from J; bases not matched to a gene: 6. Germline V gene lookup returns CDR1 SGHTA and CDR2 FQGNSA. This CDR3 region has 16 residues. Original methodology: Reference gene primer amplification gave estimated nucleated cell counts. This table comes from immunoSEQ multiplex PCR, and its TCRdb copy is limited to in-frame clones, with some not included. V, J and clone size derive from that table, while D and trimming were established from the DNA sequence. The data show approximately 120,000 clones, with more than 75% seen just once and more than 1.5% held by the top ten. This clone was picked up a small number of times.

Sequencing was done on a sample of peripheral blood. The TCR sequence derives from a human donor in a cohort sampled during active COVID-19. The rearrangement uses TRBV7-2 and TRBJ2-7, with 10 nucleotides matching TRBD2. The CDR3 reads CASSLVSGGALYEQYF. In DNA, the CDR3 is TGTGCCAGCAGCTTAGTCAGCGGGGGGGCCCTCTACGAGCAGTACTTC.